These 10 T cell receptor beta chains came from one sample sequenced in a study of cytomegalovirus exposure and HLA in healthy donors. Sequenced by immunoSEQ multiplex PCR; TCRdb stores in-frame clones only, minus some. The sample yields some 86,000 clones, roughly 93% seen once. Sequenced material: PBMCs. The receptors derive from a woman aged 30 to 39 in good health and CMV-seronegative.

In this sample, this clone turned up once. The chain couples TRBV20-1 to TRBJ2-1; the match to TRBD2 covers 9 bases. The V and J ends lost 6 bases and 10 bases, in that order; junction bases with no gene match: 4. The CDR3 is 11 residues long. Germline V lookup: CDR1 DFQATT, CDR2 SNEGSKA (reference sequence). CDR3 bases: TGCAGTGCCCCCGGACTAGCGGAGCAGTTCTTC. Translating gives CSAPGLAEQFF.

The sample holds one count of this clone. The rearrangement uses TRBV7-9 and TRBJ2-3, with 8 bases lining up with TRBD1. V was clipped by 0 bases and J by 5 bases; unmatched bases: 4. The CDR3 length is 15 residues. CDR1 and CDR2 from the germline V gene are SEHNR and FQNEAQ (reference sequence). The CDR3 coding sequence is TGTGCCAGCAGCTTAGCCAGGGGGCTAGGAGATACGCAGTATTTT. It yields the protein CASSLARGLGDTQYF.

On this clone: Other DNA sequences in the sample encode the same CDR3. The chain has TRBV6-1 and TRBJ1-5; D uncertain. Trimming took off 1 base at V and 4 bases at J, with 11 bases between the two ends. The CDR3 extends over 15 amino acids. Germline V CDR1 and CDR2: MNHNS, SASEGT. CDR3 DNA: TGTGCCAGCAGTGAAGTGGGAGGAAGGAATCAGCCCCAGCATTTT. It encodes CASSEVGGRNQPQHF.

This chain links TRBV9 with TRBJ2-3, with 8 bases lining up with TRBD2. The CDR3 runs to 15 residues. V was pared by 3 bases and J by 5 bases, with 8 bases of the junction left unmatched. In germline, CDR1 is SGDLS, CDR2 YYNGEE. This chain's CDR3 is CASSDLAGSIDTQYF. CDR3 DNA: TGTGCCAGCAGCGACCTAGCGGGCTCAATAGATACGCAGTATTTT.

This chain links TRBV9 with TRBJ1-1; unclear D gene. Germline CDR1 and CDR2: SGDLS and YYNGEE. The germline V and J ends were trimmed by 2 bases and 2 bases, with 13 bases remaining between them. There are 15 residues in the CDR3. The CDR3 bases are TGTGCCAGCAGCGTTGGCGGGATCGTCAACACTGAAGCTTTCTTT. Amino acid sequence: CASSVGGIVNTEAFF. Using reference TRBV9 and TRBJ1-1 for the parts outside the CDR3, the full variable domain is DSGVTQTPKHLITATGQRVTLRCSPRSGDLSVYWYQQSLDQGLQFLIQYYNGEERAKGNILERFSAQQFPDLHSELNLSSLELGDSALYFCASSVGGIVNTEAFFGQGTRLTVV.

This rearrangement joins TRBV28 to TRBJ2-7; weak D call: TRBD2 (5 bases). The CDR3 contains 13 residues. Per germline, CDR1 MDHEN and CDR2 SYDVKM. The V end was cut by 8 bases, the J end by 3 bases, with 14 bases between. The CDR3 sequence is CASGRGDFYEQYF. DNA of the CDR3: TGTGCCAGCGGCCGGGGAGACTTCTACGAGCAGTACTTC. Looking up the rest from reference TRBV28 and TRBJ2-7 gives the full variable domain: DVKVTQSSRYLVKRTGEKVFLECVQDMDHENMFWYRQDPGLGLRLIYFSYDVKMKEKGDIPEGYSVSREKKERFSLILESASTNQTSMYLCASGRGDFYEQYFGPGTRLTVT.

The genes are TRBV5-1 and TRBJ2-7, with 9 bases that match TRBD2. J was trimmed by 3 bases and V by 7 bases; bases with no gene match: 11. Germline V lookup: CDR1 SGHRS, CDR2 YFSETQ. The CDR3 is 15 residues long. CDR3 DNA: TGCGCCAGCTCCCCGACGACTAGCGGATACTACGAGCAGTACTTC. Amino acid sequence: CASSPTTSGYYEQYF.

This clone has just a few counts. The genes are TRBV11-1 and TRBJ2-3; 7 nucleotides line up with TRBD2. The V gene's germline CDR1 is SGHAT and CDR2 FQDESV (reference sequence). The CDR3 is 16 residues long. V was clipped by 3 bases and J by 4 bases; unmatched bases: 10. The CDR3 protein is CASSLDGGLWADTQYF. In DNA form, the CDR3 reads TGTGCCAGCAGCTTGGACGGGGGGTTATGGGCAGATACGCAGTATTTT.

V usage is TRBV11-3 and J usage is TRBJ2-3; maybe TRBD2 (5 bases). Germline-derived CDR1 and CDR2 are SGHNT and YENEEA. V was clipped by 2 bases and J by 2 bases, with 23 bases between them. The CDR3 loop spans 19 amino acids. Here the CDR3 reads CASSLNVARDNVYTDTQYF. DNA for the CDR3: TGTGCCAGCAGCTTAAACGTAGCTCGGGATAACGTATACACAGATACGCAGTATTTT. The variable domain in full, completed from reference TRBV11-3 and TRBJ2-3, reads EAGVVQSPRYKIIEKKQPVAFWCNPISGHNTLYWYLQNLGQGPELLIRYENEEAVDDSQLPKDRFSAERLKGVDSTLKIQPAELGDSAVYLCASSLNVARDNVYTDTQYFGPGTRLTVL.

The genes are TRBV6-1 and TRBJ2-7; 9 nucleotides match TRBD1. This CDR3 is built from 15 residues. V lost 6 bases, J lost 7 bases, and 13 bases stayed unmatched. CDR1 and CDR2 from the germline V gene are MNHNS and SASEGT. CDR3 in amino acids: CASSDSNRGRVEQYF. In DNA form, the CDR3 reads TGTGCCAGCAGCGATTCGAACAGGGGGCGGGTTGAGCAGTACTTC.